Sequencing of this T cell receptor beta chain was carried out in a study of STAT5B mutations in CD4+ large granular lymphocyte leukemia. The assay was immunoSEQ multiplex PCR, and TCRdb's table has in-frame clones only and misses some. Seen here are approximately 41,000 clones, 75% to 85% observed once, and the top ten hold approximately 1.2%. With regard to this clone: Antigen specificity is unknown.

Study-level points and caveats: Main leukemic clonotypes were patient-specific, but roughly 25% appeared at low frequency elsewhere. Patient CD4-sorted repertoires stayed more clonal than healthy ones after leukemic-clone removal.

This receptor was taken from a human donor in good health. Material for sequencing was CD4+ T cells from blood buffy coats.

In DNA form, the CDR3 reads TGTGCCAGCAGCGTAGGAGGGGCCCGTGGGGAGCAGTACTTC. It encodes CASSVGGARGEQYF. The V gene is TRBV9, the J gene TRBJ2-7; D may correspond to TRBD1 or TRBD2 (5 bases each). The CDR3 is made up of 14 amino acids. V lost 0 bases to trimming and J lost 7 bases, with 14 bases between them. Germline loops: CDR1 SGDLS, CDR2 YYNGEE.